This T cell receptor (beta chain) was found in a study of blood T cell repertoires in COVID-19. Looking at the study overall: Sites in the United States, Italy and Spain provided acute and convalescent COVID-19 samples.

CDR1 and CDR2 from the germline V gene are SGHAT and FQNNGV. V trimming: 5 bases; J trimming: 2 bases; junction bases outside the gene matches: 7. The CDR3 contains 17 residues. In the original workflow: By means of reference gene primer amplification, nucleated cell counts were estimated. TCRdb keeps only in-frame clones here, not all; method: immunoSEQ multiplex PCR. V and J calls plus clone size are reproduced from that table; the DNA served to infer D and trimming. The top ten hold under 3% of the sample, which has 130,000 to 150,000 clones, almost 90% seen once. This clone has just a few counts. The TCR originated in a human donor in a cohort sampled during active COVID-19. What was sequenced was peripheral blood. The gene calls are TRBV11-2 and TRBJ1-5; 12 bases map to TRBD1. The CDR3 region is CASSGTGGGRGNQPQHF. The CDR3 bases are TGTGCCAGCAGCGGGACAGGGGGCGGGAGAGGCAATCAGCCCCAGCATTTT.